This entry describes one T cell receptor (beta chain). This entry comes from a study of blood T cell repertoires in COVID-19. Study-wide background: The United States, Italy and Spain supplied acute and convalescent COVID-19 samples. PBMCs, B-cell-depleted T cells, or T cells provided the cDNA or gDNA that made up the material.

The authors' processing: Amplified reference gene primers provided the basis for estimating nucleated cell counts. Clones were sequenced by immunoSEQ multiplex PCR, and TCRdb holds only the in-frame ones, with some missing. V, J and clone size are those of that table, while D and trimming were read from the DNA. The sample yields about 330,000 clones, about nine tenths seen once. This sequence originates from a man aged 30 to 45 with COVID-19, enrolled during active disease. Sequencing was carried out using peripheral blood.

CDR3 loop: CASSFGATGELFF. CDR3 coding DNA: TGTGCCAGCAGTTTTGGGGCCACCGGGGAGCTGTTTTTT. This chain uses TRBV28 with TRBJ2-2; TRBD1 might be the D (5 bases). There are 13 residues in the CDR3. Germline CDR1 is MDHEN and CDR2 is SYDVKM. The V end lost 3 bases, the J end lost 4 bases, and 6 bases lay between the germline ends.